This paragraph covers one TCR beta chain sequence. Germline V CDR1 and CDR2: SGHRS, YFSETQ. The CDR3 contains 15 residues. Trimming left V 1 base short and J 4 bases short, with 11 bases between. The sample is drawn from a study of blood T cell repertoires in COVID-19. Study details: From the United States, Italy and Spain came samples of acute and convalescent COVID-19. In each case, the material was cDNA or gDNA derived from T cells, B-cell-depleted T cells, or PBMCs.

As processed by the authors: Nucleated cell counts were estimated from reference gene primer amplification. Profiling relied on immunoSEQ multiplex PCR, and the TCRdb table lists in-frame clones only, not all of them. The V and J calls and the clone size are those of that table, but D and trimming were determined from the DNA. Of over 250,000 clones detected, nearly 90% appear once; the ten largest clones hold under 0.95%. The source material was peripheral blood. This clonotype was sampled from a woman in her 30s with acute or convalescent COVID-19. This chain uses TRBV5-1 with TRBJ2-2, with a tentative D call TRBD2 (5 bases). CDR3 protein: CASSLLGASTGELFF. For the CDR3, the DNA is TGCGCCAGCAGCTTGTTGGGAGCGAGCACCGGGGAGCTGTTTTTT.